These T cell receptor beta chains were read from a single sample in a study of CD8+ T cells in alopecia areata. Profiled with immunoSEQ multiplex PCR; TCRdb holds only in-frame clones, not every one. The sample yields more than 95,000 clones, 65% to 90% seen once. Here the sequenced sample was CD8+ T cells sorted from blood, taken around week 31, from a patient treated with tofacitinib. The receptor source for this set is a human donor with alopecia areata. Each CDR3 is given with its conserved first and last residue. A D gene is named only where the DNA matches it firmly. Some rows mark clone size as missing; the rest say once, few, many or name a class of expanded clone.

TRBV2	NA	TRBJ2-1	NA	TGTGCCAGCAGTTGGGGGCTTTCAACCTACAATGAGCAGTTCTTC	CASSWGLSTYNEQFF
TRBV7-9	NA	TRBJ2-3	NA	TGTGCCAGCAGCTTTTTGTCCGACCCCGGCGGCACAGATACGCAGTATTTT	CASSFLSDPGGTDTQYF
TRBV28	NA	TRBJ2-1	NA	TGTGCCAGCAGTTCCGCGCGCAATGAGCAGTTCTTC	CASSSARNEQFF
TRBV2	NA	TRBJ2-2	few	TGTGCCAGCATGGCGGGGACAGTAAACACCGGGGAGCTGTTTTTT	CASMAGTVNTGELFF
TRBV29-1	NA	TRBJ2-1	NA	TGCAGCGTTGAAGATTGGCGGGGCTACAATGAGCAGTTCTTC	CSVEDWRGYNEQFF
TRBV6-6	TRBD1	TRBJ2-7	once	TGTGCCAGCAGTTTCGACAGGGGTCACGAGCAGTACTTC	CASSFDRGHEQYF
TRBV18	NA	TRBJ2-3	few	TGTGCCAGCTCACCACCTGGGACTAGCACAGATACGCAGTATTTT	CASSPPGTSTDTQYF
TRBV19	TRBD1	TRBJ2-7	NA	TGTGCCAGTAGTCTCATGGGACAGGGTGACGAGCAGTACTTC	CASSLMGQGDEQYF
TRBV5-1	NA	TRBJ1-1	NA	TGCGCCAGCAGCTTGTCGGGGGCTGGGACTGAAGCTTTCTTT	CASSLSGAGTEAFF
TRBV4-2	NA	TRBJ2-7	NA	TGTGCCAGCAGCCAAGAAGCTAGGGGTTCCTACGAGCAGTACTTC	CASSQEARGSYEQYF
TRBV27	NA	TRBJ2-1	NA	TGTGCCAGCAGTCTATTAGGTGGGGTGAATGAGCAGTTCTTC	CASSLLGGVNEQFF
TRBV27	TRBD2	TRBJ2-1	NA	TGTGCCAGCAGTTCCCCCAATATACTAGCGGGCAATCAGAATGAGCAGTTCTTC	CASSSPNILAGNQNEQFF
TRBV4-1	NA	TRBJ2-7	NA	TGCGCCAGCAGCCAGGGGTCTTCCTACGAGCAGTACTTC	CASSQGSSYEQYF
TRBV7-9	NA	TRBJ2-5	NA	TGTGCCAGCAGTGGCCCGGAGGGAGTCCGCCAAGAGACCCAGTACTTC	CASSGPEGVRQETQYF
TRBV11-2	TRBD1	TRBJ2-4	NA	TGTGCCAGCAGCCTAGGTGACAGGGGACCGTACTTC	CASSLGDRGPYF
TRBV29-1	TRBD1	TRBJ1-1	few	TGCAGCGTTGAAGATACAGGGGGGCTGAACACTGAAGCTTTCTTT	CSVEDTGGLNTEAFF
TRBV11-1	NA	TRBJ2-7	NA	TGTGCCAGCAGCTTTATGGCCCACGAGCAGTACTTC	CASSFMAHEQYF
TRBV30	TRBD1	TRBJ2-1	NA	TGTGCCTGGAGGGAATGGGACAGGGTGGGGCATGAGCAGTTCTTC	CAWREWDRVGHEQFF
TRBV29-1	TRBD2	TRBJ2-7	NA	TGCAGCGTGACTAGCGGGAGTCTCTACGAGCAGTACTTC	CSVTSGSLYEQYF
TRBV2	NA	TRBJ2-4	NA	TGTGCCAGCAGTGAAAGAACAGACAACATTCAGTACTTC	CASSERTDNIQYF
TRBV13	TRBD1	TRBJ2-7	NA	TGTGCCAGCAGCTTCCGGGACAGGGCCTACGAGCAGTACTTC	CASSFRDRAYEQYF
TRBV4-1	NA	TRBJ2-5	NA	TGCGCCAGCAGCCATAAAAGACTAGACCAAGAGACCCAGTACTTC	CASSHKRLDQETQYF
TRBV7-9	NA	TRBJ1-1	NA	TGTGCCAGCAGCTTCGGCGGACAGCAAGCTTTCTTT	CASSFGGQQAFF
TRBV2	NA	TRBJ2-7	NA	TGTGCCAGCAACCGGGGAACCACCTACGAGCAGTACTTC	CASNRGTTYEQYF
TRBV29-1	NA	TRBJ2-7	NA	TGCAGCGTTGAAGGCGTTTCTATAGGGACACAGTACGAGCAGTACTTC	CSVEGVSIGTQYEQYF
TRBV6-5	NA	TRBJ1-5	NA	TGTGCCAGCAGTTACGGGGGTGAGGGACAGCCCCAGCATTTT	CASSYGGEGQPQHF
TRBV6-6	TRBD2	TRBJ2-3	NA	TGTGCCAGCAGTTCGGTACTAGCGGGGGGTAAGGATACGCAGTATTTT	CASSSVLAGGKDTQYF
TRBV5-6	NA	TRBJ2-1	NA	TGTGCCAGCAGCTTCCAAACAGCGGCGTTGCAGTTCTTC	CASSFQTAALQFF
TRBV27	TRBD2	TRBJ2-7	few	TGTGCCAGCAGTCCCATAGCGGGAGGTCACAACGAGCAGTACTTC	CASSPIAGGHNEQYF
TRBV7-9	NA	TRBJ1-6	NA	TGTGCCAGCAGCTTACTCCAGGGGTCGTATAATTCACCCCTCCACTTT	CASSLLQGSYNSPLHF
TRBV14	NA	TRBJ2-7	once	TGTGCCAGCAGGGATCGCGGGGACTACGAGCAGTACTTC	CASRDRGDYEQYF
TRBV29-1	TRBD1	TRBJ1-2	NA	TGCAGCGTTGATACAGGGGTACATCGCTATGGCTACACCTTC	CSVDTGVHRYGYTF
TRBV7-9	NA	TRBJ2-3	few	TGTGCCAGCAGCTTTTCTCGGGGCTCACTCACAGATACGCAGTATTTT	CASSFSRGSLTDTQYF
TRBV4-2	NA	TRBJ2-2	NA	TGTGCCAGCAGCCAAGGGGATGTAAGCACCGGGGAGCTGTTTTTT	CASSQGDVSTGELFF
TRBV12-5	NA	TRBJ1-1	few	TGTGCTAGTGAAGCGACAGGCCATAATGATGAAGCTTTCTTT	CASEATGHNDEAFF
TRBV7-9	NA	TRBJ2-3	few	TGTGCCAGCAGAAGAGAGGGGGGCACAGATACGCAGTATTTT	CASRREGGTDTQYF
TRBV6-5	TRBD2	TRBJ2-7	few	TGTGCCAGCAGTTACTCGGCGGGAGGCCTCTACGAGCAGTACTTC	CASSYSAGGLYEQYF
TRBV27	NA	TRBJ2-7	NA	TGTGCCAGCAGTTTGGTGGGTTCCTACGAGCAGTACTTC	CASSLVGSYEQYF
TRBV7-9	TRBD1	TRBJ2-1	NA	TGTGCCAGCAGCCACAGGGACAGTTTGTACAATGAGCAGTTCTTC	CASSHRDSLYNEQFF
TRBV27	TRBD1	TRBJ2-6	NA	TGTGCCAGCAGTTTAGCACAGGGGGATGGGGCCAACGTCCTGACTTTC	CASSLAQGDGANVLTF
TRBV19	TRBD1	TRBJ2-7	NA	TGTGCCAGTAGTATCGGGACAGGGAGCTCCTACGAGCAGTACTTC	CASSIGTGSSYEQYF
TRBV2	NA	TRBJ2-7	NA	TGTGCCAGCAGTGTGGACTACGAGCAGTACTTC	CASSVDYEQYF
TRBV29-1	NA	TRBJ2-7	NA	TGCAGCGTTCCAAAGTCCGGGACACCCTTCTACGAGCAGTACTTC	CSVPKSGTPFYEQYF
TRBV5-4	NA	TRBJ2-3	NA	TGTGCCAGCAGCCGTAGCGAAGATACGCAGTATTTT	CASSRSEDTQYF
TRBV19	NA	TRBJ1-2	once	TGTGCCAGTAGTATCCCGACAGACGTTAACTATGGCTACACCTTC	CASSIPTDVNYGYTF
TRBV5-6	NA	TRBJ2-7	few	TGTGCCAGCAGCTTGGCTCCGGGGGCCGCCTACGAGCAGTACTTC	CASSLAPGAAYEQYF